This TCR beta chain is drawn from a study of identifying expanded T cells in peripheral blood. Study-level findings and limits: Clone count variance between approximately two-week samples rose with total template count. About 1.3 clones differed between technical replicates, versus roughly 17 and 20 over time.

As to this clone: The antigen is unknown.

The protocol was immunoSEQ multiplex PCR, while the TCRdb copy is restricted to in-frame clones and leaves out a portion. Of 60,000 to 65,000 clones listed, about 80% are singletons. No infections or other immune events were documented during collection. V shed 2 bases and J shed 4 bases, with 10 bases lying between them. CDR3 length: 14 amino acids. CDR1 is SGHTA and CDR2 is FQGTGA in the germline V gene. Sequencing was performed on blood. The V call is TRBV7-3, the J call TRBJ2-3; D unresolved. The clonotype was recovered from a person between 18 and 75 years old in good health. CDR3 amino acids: CASSLYTSSDTQYF. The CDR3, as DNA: TGTGCCAGCAGCTTATATACTTCATCAGATACGCAGTATTTT.